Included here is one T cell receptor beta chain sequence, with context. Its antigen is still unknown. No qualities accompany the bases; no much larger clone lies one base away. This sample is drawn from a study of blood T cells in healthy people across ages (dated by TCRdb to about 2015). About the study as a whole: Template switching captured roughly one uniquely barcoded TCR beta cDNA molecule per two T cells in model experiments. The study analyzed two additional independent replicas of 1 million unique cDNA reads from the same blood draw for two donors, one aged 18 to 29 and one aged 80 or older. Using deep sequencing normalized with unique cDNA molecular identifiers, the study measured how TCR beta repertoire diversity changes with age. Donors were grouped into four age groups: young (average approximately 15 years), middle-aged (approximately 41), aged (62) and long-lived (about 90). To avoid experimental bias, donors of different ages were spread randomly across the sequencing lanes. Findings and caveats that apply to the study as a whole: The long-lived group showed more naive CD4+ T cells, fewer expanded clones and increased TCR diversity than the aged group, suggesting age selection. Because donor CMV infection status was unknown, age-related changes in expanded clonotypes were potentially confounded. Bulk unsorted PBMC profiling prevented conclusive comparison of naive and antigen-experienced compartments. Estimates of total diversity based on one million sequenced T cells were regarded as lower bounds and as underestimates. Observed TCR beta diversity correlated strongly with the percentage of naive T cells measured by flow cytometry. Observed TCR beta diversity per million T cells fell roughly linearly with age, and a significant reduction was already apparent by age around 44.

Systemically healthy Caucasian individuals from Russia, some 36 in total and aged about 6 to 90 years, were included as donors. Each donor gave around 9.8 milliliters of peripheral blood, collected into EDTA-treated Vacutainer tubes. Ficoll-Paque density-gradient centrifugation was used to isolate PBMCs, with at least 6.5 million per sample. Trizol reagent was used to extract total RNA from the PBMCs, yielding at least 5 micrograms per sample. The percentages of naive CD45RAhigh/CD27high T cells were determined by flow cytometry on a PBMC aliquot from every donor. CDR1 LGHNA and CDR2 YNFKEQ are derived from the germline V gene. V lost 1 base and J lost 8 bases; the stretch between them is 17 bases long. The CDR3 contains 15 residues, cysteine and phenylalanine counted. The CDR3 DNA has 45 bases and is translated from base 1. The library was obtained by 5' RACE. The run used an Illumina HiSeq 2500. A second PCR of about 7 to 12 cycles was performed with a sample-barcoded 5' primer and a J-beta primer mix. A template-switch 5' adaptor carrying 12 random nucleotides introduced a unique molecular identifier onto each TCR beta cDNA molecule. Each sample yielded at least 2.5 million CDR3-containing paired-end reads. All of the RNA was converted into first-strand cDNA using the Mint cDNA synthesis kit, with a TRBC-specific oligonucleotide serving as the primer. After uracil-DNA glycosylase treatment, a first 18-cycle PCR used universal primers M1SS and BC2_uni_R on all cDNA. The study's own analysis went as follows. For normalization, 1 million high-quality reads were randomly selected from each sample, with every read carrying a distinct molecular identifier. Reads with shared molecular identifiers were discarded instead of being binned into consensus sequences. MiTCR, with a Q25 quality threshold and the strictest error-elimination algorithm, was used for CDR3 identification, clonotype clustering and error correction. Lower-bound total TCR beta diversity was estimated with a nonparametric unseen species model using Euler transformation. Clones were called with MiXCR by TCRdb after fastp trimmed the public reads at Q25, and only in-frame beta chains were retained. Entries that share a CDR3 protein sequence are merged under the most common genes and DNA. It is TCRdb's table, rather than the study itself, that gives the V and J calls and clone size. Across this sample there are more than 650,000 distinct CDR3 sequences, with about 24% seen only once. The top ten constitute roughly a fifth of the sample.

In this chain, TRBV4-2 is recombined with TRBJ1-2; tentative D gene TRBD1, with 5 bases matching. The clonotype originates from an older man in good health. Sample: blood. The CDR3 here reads CASSQVSQNKGGYTF. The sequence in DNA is TGTGCCAGCAGCCAAGTCTCCCAAAACAAGGGGGGCTACACCTTC.